The rows below give T cell receptor beta chains drawn from one sample of a study of tumor-infiltrating lymphocytes in localized non-small cell lung cancer. Some clones are missing from TCRdb's copy, which holds only in-frame ones; the method was immunoSEQ multiplex PCR. The sample consists of 10,000 to 15,000 clones, more than 75% of them appearing once. Sequencing was carried out using lung tumor tissue. These receptors originate from a human donor with non-small cell lung cancer. CDR3s include the opening cysteine and the closing phenylalanine or tryptophan. Each record gives: V gene, clone size, J gene, D gene, CDR3 protein, CDR3 DNA. The D gene is left open where the match is weak. Size is omitted from some rows. Given values are once, few, many or a class for expanded clones.

V gene: TRBV7-9; clone size: .; J gene: TRBJ1-1; D gene: .; CDR3 protein: CASSPGAEAFF; CDR3 DNA: TGTGCCAGCAGCCCCGGCGCTGAAGCTTTCTTT
V gene: TRBV6-1; clone size: .; J gene: TRBJ2-6; D gene: .; CDR3 protein: CASSEGSGANVLTF; CDR3 DNA: TGTGCCAGCAGTGAGGGCTCTGGGGCCAACGTCCTGACTTTC
V gene: TRBV13; clone size: .; J gene: TRBJ2-1; D gene: .; CDR3 protein: CASGARGMTYNEQFF; CDR3 DNA: TGTGCCAGCGGGGCACGCGGGATGACCTACAATGAGCAGTTCTTC
V gene: TRBV5-5; clone size: once; J gene: TRBJ2-3; D gene: .; CDR3 protein: CASSLGSDPNTQYF; CDR3 DNA: TGTGCCAGCAGCTTAGGTTCCGATCCAAATACGCAGTATTTT
V gene: TRBV18; clone size: .; J gene: TRBJ2-7; D gene: .; CDR3 protein: CASSPPGERTYEQYF; CDR3 DNA: TGTGCCAGCTCACCCCCCGGTGAGCGGACCTACGAGCAGTACTTC
V gene: TRBV2; clone size: .; J gene: TRBJ2-5; D gene: TRBD2; CDR3 protein: CASSQLAGLQETQYF; CDR3 DNA: TGTGCCAGCAGTCAGCTAGCGGGACTTCAAGAGACCCAGTACTTC
V gene: TRBV7-9; clone size: .; J gene: TRBJ2-7; D gene: .; CDR3 protein: CASSSSVFGPSEQYF; CDR3 DNA: TGTGCCAGCAGCTCATCGGTTTTCGGGCCCAGCGAACAGTACTTC
V gene: TRBV2; clone size: .; J gene: TRBJ2-3; D gene: TRBD1; CDR3 protein: CASSRGTGHDTDTQYF; CDR3 DNA: TGTGCCAGCAGCCGCGGGACAGGACATGACACAGATACGCAGTATTTT
V gene: TRBV27; clone size: once; J gene: TRBJ1-5; D gene: .; CDR3 protein: CASSLAGNQPQHF; CDR3 DNA: TGTGCCAGCAGCCTAGCTGGCAATCAGCCCCAGCATTTT
V gene: TRBV5-1; clone size: few; J gene: TRBJ1-1; D gene: .; CDR3 protein: CASSLAFSRFGGATEAFF; CDR3 DNA: TGCGCCAGCAGCTTGGCCTTTAGCCGTTTCGGAGGCGCCACTGAAGCTTTCTTT
V gene: TRBV11-1; clone size: .; J gene: TRBJ1-2; D gene: .; CDR3 protein: CASSGSNYGYTF; CDR3 DNA: TGTGCCAGCAGCGGGAGTAACTATGGCTACACCTTC
V gene: TRBV28; clone size: .; J gene: TRBJ1-4; D gene: .; CDR3 protein: CASSFGHATNEKLFF; CDR3 DNA: TGTGCCAGCAGTTTTGGACATGCAACTAATGAAAAACTGTTTTTT
V gene: TRBV27; clone size: .; J gene: TRBJ2-3; D gene: .; CDR3 protein: CASSPLGRTDTQYF; CDR3 DNA: TGTGCCAGCAGTCCTCTAGGCCGCACAGATACGCAGTATTTT
V gene: TRBV18; clone size: .; J gene: TRBJ1-1; D gene: .; CDR3 protein: CASSPNRVGTEAFF; CDR3 DNA: TGTGCCAGCTCACCAAACAGGGTCGGCACTGAAGCTTTCTTT
V gene: TRBV6-1; clone size: .; J gene: TRBJ2-7; D gene: .; CDR3 protein: CASKVQGGIYEQYF; CDR3 DNA: TGTGCCAGCAAGGTACAGGGAGGGATTTACGAGCAGTACTTC
V gene: TRBV9; clone size: .; J gene: TRBJ2-3; D gene: .; CDR3 protein: CASSVSTLSTDTQYF; CDR3 DNA: TGTGCCAGCAGCGTATCAACCCTTAGCACAGATACGCAGTATTTT
V gene: TRBV7-6; clone size: few; J gene: TRBJ2-4; D gene: .; CDR3 protein: CASSSIMAKNIQYF; CDR3 DNA: TGTGCCAGCAGCTCCATTATGGCCAAAAACATTCAGTACTTC
V gene: TRBV18; clone size: .; J gene: TRBJ2-5; D gene: TRBD2; CDR3 protein: CASSPRDYRVLGGETQYF; CDR3 DNA: TGTGCCAGCTCACCACGGGACTATCGGGTCCTAGGTGGAGAGACCCAGTACTTC
V gene: TRBV6-1; clone size: .; J gene: TRBJ2-7; D gene: TRBD2; CDR3 protein: CASSEAGAGPYEQYF; CDR3 DNA: TGTGCCAGCAGTGAAGCGGGAGCGGGGCCCTACGAGCAGTACTTC
V gene: TRBV11-1; clone size: .; J gene: TRBJ2-4; D gene: .; CDR3 protein: CASSLSMSRGQNIQYF; CDR3 DNA: TGTGCCAGCAGCTTATCAATGAGCAGGGGACAAAACATTCAGTACTTC
V gene: TRBV6-1; clone size: .; J gene: TRBJ1-1; D gene: .; CDR3 protein: CASSDPGWTEAFF; CDR3 DNA: TGTGCCAGCAGTGACCCGGGGTGGACTGAAGCTTTCTTT
V gene: TRBV7-2; clone size: .; J gene: TRBJ2-4; D gene: TRBD2; CDR3 protein: CASSAETSGIAKNIQYF; CDR3 DNA: TGTGCCAGCAGCGCCGAGACTAGCGGTATAGCCAAAAACATTCAGTACTTC
V gene: TRBV2; clone size: once; J gene: TRBJ1-3; D gene: .; CDR3 protein: CASSAYPGLGNTIYF; CDR3 DNA: TGTGCCAGCAGTGCCTACCCTGGGCTGGGAAACACCATATATTTT
V gene: TRBV5-5; clone size: .; J gene: TRBJ2-2; D gene: .; CDR3 protein: CASSLVSTGELFF; CDR3 DNA: TGTGCCAGCAGCTTGGTCAGCACCGGGGAGCTGTTTTTT
V gene: TRBV14; clone size: .; J gene: TRBJ1-3; D gene: .; CDR3 protein: CASSRDSGNTIYF; CDR3 DNA: TGTGCCAGCAGCCGGGACTCTGGAAACACCATATATTTT
V gene: TRBV28; clone size: .; J gene: TRBJ2-7; D gene: .; CDR3 protein: CASNREYEQYF; CDR3 DNA: TGTGCCAGCAACAGAGAATACGAGCAGTACTTC
V gene: TRBV9; clone size: .; J gene: TRBJ1-1; D gene: .; CDR3 protein: CASSVAGGQYEAFF; CDR3 DNA: TGTGCCAGCAGCGTAGCTGGGGGCCAGTATGAAGCTTTCTTT
V gene: TRBV6-5; clone size: .; J gene: TRBJ2-1; D gene: TRBD1; CDR3 protein: CASSGDRGPNEQFF; CDR3 DNA: TGTGCCAGCAGTGGGGACAGGGGGCCCAATGAGCAGTTCTTC
V gene: TRBV4-2; clone size: .; J gene: TRBJ1-2; D gene: .; CDR3 protein: CASSQDGTSGYTF; CDR3 DNA: TGTGCCAGCAGCCAAGATGGGACATCTGGCTACACCTTC
V gene: TRBV5-1; clone size: .; J gene: TRBJ2-5; D gene: TRBD2; CDR3 protein: CASSPSGRGQETQYF; CDR3 DNA: TGCGCCAGCAGTCCCAGCGGGAGGGGGCAAGAGACCCAGTACTTC
V gene: TRBV12-5; clone size: .; J gene: TRBJ2-1; D gene: TRBD2; CDR3 protein: CASGLGTSGINEQFF; CDR3 DNA: TGTGCTAGTGGTCTTGGGACTAGCGGGATAAATGAGCAGTTCTTC
V gene: TRBV27; clone size: .; J gene: TRBJ2-1; D gene: TRBD2; CDR3 protein: CASSTSGGHNEQFF; CDR3 DNA: TGTGCCAGCAGTACTAGCGGGGGTCACAATGAGCAGTTCTTC
V gene: TRBV6-1; clone size: .; J gene: TRBJ2-3; D gene: TRBD2; CDR3 protein: CASSEASSGRNTDTQYF; CDR3 DNA: TGTGCCAGCAGTGAAGCGAGTAGCGGGAGGAACACAGATACGCAGTATTTT
V gene: TRBV4-1; clone size: .; J gene: TRBJ2-7; D gene: .; CDR3 protein: CASSQAMVVSEQYF; CDR3 DNA: TGCGCCAGCAGCCAAGCGATGGTCGTCAGCGAGCAGTACTTC
V gene: TRBV18; clone size: .; J gene: TRBJ2-2; D gene: .; CDR3 protein: CASPGRTLGGSTGELFF; CDR3 DNA: TGTGCCAGTCCAGGGAGGACCTTAGGAGGTAGCACCGGGGAGCTGTTTTTT
V gene: TRBV2; clone size: .; J gene: TRBJ2-7; D gene: .; CDR3 protein: CASSGQSWEQYF; CDR3 DNA: TGTGCCAGCAGTGGACAGTCCTGGGAGCAGTACTTC
V gene: TRBV7-2; clone size: .; J gene: TRBJ2-7; D gene: .; CDR3 protein: CASSPQPSSYEQYF; CDR3 DNA: TGTGCCAGCAGCCCTCAACCCAGCTCCTACGAGCAGTACTTC
V gene: TRBV9; clone size: once; J gene: TRBJ2-3; D gene: TRBD2; CDR3 protein: CASSVESSGTGTQYF; CDR3 DNA: TGTGCCAGCAGCGTTGAATCTAGCGGGACGGGTACGCAGTATTTT
V gene: TRBV5-6; clone size: .; J gene: TRBJ1-2; D gene: .; CDR3 protein: CASSFWARQLYTF; CDR3 DNA: TGTGCCAGCAGCTTTTGGGCGCGCCAACTCTACACCTTC
V gene: TRBV5-4; clone size: .; J gene: TRBJ2-5; D gene: .; CDR3 protein: CASSLGGSAGGLGTQYF; CDR3 DNA: TGTGCCAGCAGCCTGGGAGGGTCGGCAGGGGGCTTGGGGACCCAGTACTTC
V gene: TRBV19; clone size: .; J gene: TRBJ1-1; D gene: TRBD1; CDR3 protein: CASSTRQGRSGTEAFF; CDR3 DNA: TGTGCCAGTAGTACTAGACAGGGTAGAAGTGGCACTGAAGCTTTCTTT
V gene: TRBV5-5; clone size: .; J gene: TRBJ2-5; D gene: .; CDR3 protein: CASSLEETQYF; CDR3 DNA: TGTGCCAGCAGCTTAGAGGAGACCCAGTACTTC
V gene: TRBV18; clone size: .; J gene: TRBJ2-3; D gene: .; CDR3 protein: CASSPQSDTQYF; CDR3 DNA: TGTGCCAGCTCACCACAGTCAGATACGCAGTATTTT
V gene: TRBV18; clone size: .; J gene: TRBJ2-1; D gene: TRBD1; CDR3 protein: CASSPNSDRGLFNEQFF; CDR3 DNA: TGTGCCAGCTCACCCAATAGCGACAGGGGCCTTTTCAATGAGCAGTTCTTC
V gene: TRBV28; clone size: .; J gene: TRBJ2-5; D gene: .; CDR3 protein: CASSFFGSKETQYF; CDR3 DNA: TGTGCCAGCAGTTTCTTCGGTAGCAAAGAGACCCAGTACTTC
V gene: TRBV6-6; clone size: .; J gene: TRBJ1-1; D gene: .; CDR3 protein: CASSYSGWTEAFF; CDR3 DNA: TGTGCCAGCAGTTATTCGGGGTGGACTGAAGCTTTCTTT
V gene: TRBV6-6; clone size: .; J gene: TRBJ1-3; D gene: .; CDR3 protein: CASSYSSAGNTIYF; CDR3 DNA: TGTGCCAGCAGTTACTCTAGTGCGGGAAACACCATATATTTT
V gene: TRBV27; clone size: .; J gene: TRBJ2-7; D gene: TRBD1; CDR3 protein: CASSWGQANYEQYF; CDR3 DNA: TGTGCCAGCAGTTGGGGACAGGCTAACTACGAGCAGTACTTC